Sequencing of this T cell receptor beta chain was carried out in a study of T-cell memory formation after mild COVID-19 (dated by TCRdb to the early 2020s). Looking at the study overall: TCR sequence clusters from the two donors were largely donor specific. T-cell clones expanding and contracting after mild COVID-19 in two donors were tracked by longitudinal TCRalpha and TCRbeta repertoire sequencing. The cohort comprised two young, previously healthy adult volunteers, one female and one male. The investigation overall reported the following: SARS-CoV-2 specificity of the second-wave clones peaking on day 37 was not confirmed. Some responding clones were found in pre-infection memory, which suggests that pre-existing cross-reactive memory T cells took part in the SARS-CoV-2 response. Only a couple of mild cases were covered by the study, and larger cohorts that include severe cases with pre-infection samples were considered necessary. Clones contracting from day 15 to 85 had balanced CD4/CD8 phenotypes, while a second wave expanding from day 15 to 37 was biased towards CD4+. Contracting CD4+ clones were found mainly in CM and EM memory subsets, while CD8+ clones were enriched in EMRA.

This clonotype was counted between two and nine times. The clone's antigen remains unknown. Base quality data are lacking; no much larger clone is found one base away. Looking up the germline V gene (reference sequence) yields CDR1 PRHDT and CDR2 FYEKMQ. V drops 4 bases and J drops 4 bases, leaving 12 bases in between. The CDR3 covers 14 residues, taking in both the cysteine and the phenylalanine. Kept here is only the CDR3 DNA, which spans 42 bases and is read in frame from base 1. Ficoll-Paque density gradient centrifugation was the method used to isolate PBMCs. TCRdb names Illumina NovaSeq 6000 as the instrument used. cDNA libraries for TCRalpha and TCRbeta were prepared by 5'RACE using constant-segment primers, with sample barcodes and unique molecular identifiers added. RNA was extracted from every sample with Trizol reagent. Library amplification was performed in two PCR steps, and a second sample barcode and Illumina TruSeq adapters were introduced in the second step. The libraries were sequenced on an Illumina NovaSeq using 2 x 150 bp paired-end reads. Under the source paper's analysis protocol: With migec v1.2.7, reads were demultiplexed and then collapsed into UMI-guided consensus sequences. Using mixcr v2.1.11, the UMI consensuses were aligned to TRA and TRB V and J templates and assembled into clonotypes. A clonotype was counted as expanded or contracted only when both edgeR and NoisET called the clonotype significant, with the noise models trained on biological replicates. For edgeR calls, the thresholds were a false discovery rate-adjusted p below 0.01 and a log2 fold-change of 1. PCA with hierarchical clustering of max-normalized trajectories of the 1000 most abundant clonotypes was used as exploratory dynamics analysis. The CD4 or CD8 phenotype of responding clones was assigned using the separately sequenced CD4+ and CD8+ repertoires. TCRdb reworked the public reads: Q25 trimming with fastp, MiXCR clone assembly, productive beta chains retained. Every entry covers one CDR3 protein and lists the most common genes and DNA from its rows. TCRdb assigned the V and J calls; the authors' analysis was not used. The sample yields roughly 610,000 distinct CDR3 sequences; approximately 15% were counted once. The ten largest make up roughly 7.8% of the sample.

Sequencing input: PBMCs or a T cell subset sorted from them (not recorded which). The sequence is built from TRBV13 and TRBJ2-3; TRBD1 is possibly the D segment (5 matching bases). The sequence was obtained from an adult woman who had mild COVID-19 (a few samples of this study predate the infection). The sample titles of this study are shuffled in the database, so cell type and time point are left out; the donor was told from shared clones. The DNA sequence is TGTGCCAGCAGCTGGATTGGGGCAGCAGATACGCAGTATTTT. Translated, this is CASSWIGAADTQYF.